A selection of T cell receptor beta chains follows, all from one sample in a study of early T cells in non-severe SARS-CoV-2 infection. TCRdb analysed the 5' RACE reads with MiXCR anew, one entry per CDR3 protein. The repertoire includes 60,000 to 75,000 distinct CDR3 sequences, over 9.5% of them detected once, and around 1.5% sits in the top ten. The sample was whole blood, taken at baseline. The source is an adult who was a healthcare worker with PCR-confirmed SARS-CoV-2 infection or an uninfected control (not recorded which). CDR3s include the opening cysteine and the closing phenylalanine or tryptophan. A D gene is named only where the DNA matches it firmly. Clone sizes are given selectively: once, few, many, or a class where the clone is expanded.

CASSHRGEDEQYF,TGTGCCAGCAGCCACCGGGGTGAAGACGAGCAGTACTTC,TRBJ2-7,NA,NA,TRBV7-9
CASSSGIHYEQYF,TGTGCCAGCAGTTCCGGGATCCACTACGAGCAGTACTTC,TRBJ2-7,NA,NA,TRBV27
CASHRDATNEKLFF,TGTGCCAGCCACCGGGATGCAACTAATGAAAAACTGTTTTTT,TRBJ1-4,few,NA,TRBV18
CAWNRGPDEQYF,TGTGCCTGGAACAGGGGCCCCGACGAGCAGTACTTC,TRBJ2-7,few,TRBD1,TRBV30
CASSLGTGPGPQHF,TGTGCCAGCAGCTTGGGGACAGGGCCTGGGCCCCAGCATTTT,TRBJ1-5,few,TRBD1,TRBV7-9
CASSYGPNPYEQYF,TGTGCCAGCAGTTACGGACCGAACCCCTACGAGCAGTACTTC,TRBJ2-7,NA,NA,TRBV12-3/TRBV12-4
CSAPQTGESNQPQHF,TGCAGTGCTCCGCAGACAGGGGAAAGCAATCAGCCCCAGCATTTT,TRBJ1-5,many,TRBD1,TRBV20-1
CSAREGQLNTEAFF,TGCAGTGCTAGAGAGGGACAGCTCAACACTGAAGCTTTCTTT,TRBJ1-1,few,TRBD1,TRBV20-1
CASSYKGSGPPLHF,TGTGCCAGCAGCTACAAGGGTTCGGGACCACCCCTCCACTTT,TRBJ1-6,few,NA,TRBV5-6
CSAAKNLGRDTQYF,TGCAGCGCGGCCAAGAATCTAGGGAGAGATACGCAGTATTTT,TRBJ2-3,many,NA,TRBV29-1
CASSDSLGQDNEQFF,TGTGCCAGCAGCGATTCTTTAGGGCAGGACAATGAGCAGTTCTTC,TRBJ2-1,many,NA,TRBV7-9
CASSTRLAGRIDTQYF,TGTGCCAGTAGTACCCGACTAGCGGGAAGGATAGATACGCAGTATTTT,TRBJ2-3,once,TRBD2,TRBV19
CASSLASGSSGELFF,TGCGCCAGCAGCCTAGCTAGCGGGAGCTCCGGGGAGCTGTTTTTT,TRBJ2-2,few,TRBD2,TRBV5-1
CSARDPRGGPSTDTQYF,TGCAGTGCTAGAGATCCCCGGGGAGGACCTAGCACAGATACGCAGTATTTT,TRBJ2-3,NA,NA,TRBV20-1
CASSPGLATLGQFF,TGCGCCAGCAGCCCGGGACTAGCTACCCTCGGGCAGTTCTTC,TRBJ2-1,few,TRBD2,TRBV5-1
CAISVGMNTEAFF,TGTGCCATCAGTGTGGGGATGAACACTGAAGCTTTCTTT,TRBJ1-1,few,NA,TRBV10-3
CASSLMLGELFF,TGCGCCAGCAGCTTGATGCTCGGGGAGCTGTTTTTT,TRBJ2-2,NA,NA,TRBV5-1
CATSSPPGLAGGPHEQFF,TGTGCCACCAGCAGTCCACCGGGACTAGCGGGGGGCCCACATGAGCAGTTCTTC,TRBJ2-1,NA,TRBD2,TRBV15